The 27 T cell receptor beta chains below come from one sample, sequenced in a study of cytomegalovirus exposure and HLA in healthy donors. TCRdb's copy holds only in-frame clones and misses some; the assay was immunoSEQ multiplex PCR. The sample has hundreds of thousands of clones, roughly 90% seen once; the top ten hold roughly 0.93%. Sequenced material: PBMCs. These TCRs come from a woman under 30 in good health and CMV-seronegative.

The J gene is TRBJ2-7, the V gene TRBV9; TRBD1 matches 11 bases. The V and J ends lost 4 bases and 3 bases, in that order; junction bases with no gene match: 3. There are 14 residues in the CDR3. The germline gives CDR1 SGDLS, CDR2 YYNGEE. CDR3 sequence (DNA): TGTGCCAGCAGCCCGGGACAGGGGGGCTACGAGCAGTACTTC. The encoded protein is CASSPGQGGYEQYF. Drawing the rest from reference TRBV9 and TRBJ2-7, the complete variable domain is DSGVTQTPKHLITATGQRVTLRCSPRSGDLSVYWYQQSLDQGLQFLIQYYNGEERAKGNILERFSAQQFPDLHSELNLSSLELGDSALYFCASSPGQGGYEQYFGPGTRLTVT.

The chain joins TRBV9 to TRBJ1-1; 8 bases agree with TRBD1. This CDR3 has 13 amino acids. From germline, CDR1 is SGDLS and CDR2 YYNGEE. Trimming at V came to 3 bases and at J to 6 bases, leaving 4 bases not matched to a gene. The CDR3, as DNA: TGTGCCAGCAGCGGGACAGGGAGGTCTGAAGCTTTCTTT. Translating it yields CASSGTGRSEAFF.

The chain combines TRBV5-1 with TRBJ1-1; possible D gene TRBD1, 5 bases. The ends were cut back, 4 bases at V and 5 bases at J, with 18 bases in the middle. CDR3 length equals 15 residues. Germline CDR1 and CDR2: SGHRS and YFSETQ. CDR3 nucleotides: TGCGCCAGCAGCAGGAAGGACATCCAAGGGACTGAAGCTTTCTTT. Translated: CASSRKDIQGTEAFF. Full variable domain (remainder filled in from reference TRBV5-1 and TRBJ1-1): KAGVTQTPRYLIKTRGQQVTLSCSPISGHRSVSWYQQTPGQGLQFLFEYFSETQRNKGNFPGRFSGRQFSNSRSEMNVSTLELGDSALYLCASSRKDIQGTEAFFGQGTRLTVV.

The J gene is TRBJ2-7, the V gene TRBV15; TRBD1 aligns across 10 bases. Looked up from germline, CDR1 is LNHNV and CDR2 is YYDKDF (reference sequence). V lost 5 bases, J lost 7 bases, and 14 bases stayed unmatched. This CDR3 is 16 amino acids long. The CDR3 protein is CATSPRDRGQPGEQYF. CDR3 sequence (DNA): TGTGCCACCAGCCCCCGGGACAGGGGTCAGCCTGGGGAGCAGTACTTC.

The chain has TRBV6-5 and TRBJ2-7, with D unresolved. CDR1 and CDR2 from the germline V gene are MNHEY and SVGAGI. This CDR3 is 13 amino acids long. Trimming shortened V by 2 bases and J by 4 bases, and 9 bases separated the two germline ends. The chain's CDR3 is CASSYGPLYEQYF. The CDR3, as DNA: TGTGCCAGCAGTTACGGCCCCCTTTACGAGCAGTACTTC.

The chain employs TRBV6-5 and TRBJ1-5; 9 bases map to TRBD1. The CDR3 loop spans 15 amino acids. Germline CDR1 is MNHEY and CDR2 is SVGAGI. V lost 6 bases, J lost 4 bases, and 7 bases stayed unmatched. The CDR3 DNA reads as TGTGCCAGCAGGAGGGGACAGGGAGAAAATCAGCCCCAGCATTTT. It specifies CASRRGQGENQPQHF.

This sequence joins TRBV28 and TRBJ2-3; 10 bases are a match to TRBD1. J was trimmed by 5 bases and V by 6 bases; bases with no gene match: 11. The CDR3 has 16 residues. Per the germline V gene, CDR1 is MDHEN and CDR2 is SYDVKM. CDR3 DNA: TGTGCCAGCAGCCACAACCCGGGACAGGGGTTAGATACGCAGTATTTT. It specifies CASSHNPGQGLDTQYF. Filled out from reference TRBV28 and TRBJ2-3, the complete variable domain reads DVKVTQSSRYLVKRTGEKVFLECVQDMDHENMFWYRQDPGLGLRLIYFSYDVKMKEKGDIPEGYSVSREKKERFSLILESASTNQTSMYLCASSHNPGQGLDTQYFGPGTRLTVL.

This clone was counted a single time. The rearrangement uses TRBV30 and TRBJ1-1; 8 nucleotides line up with TRBD1. The CDR3 has 14 amino acids. CDR1 is GTSNPN and CDR2 is SVGIG in the germline V gene (reference sequence). J lost 4 bases, V lost 8 bases, and 12 bases had no gene match. The CDR3 nucleotides are TGTGCCGGGAAACGCGGCAGGGGGCCCACTGAAGCTTTCTTT. Amino acids: CAGKRGRGPTEAFF.

This clone was found once. This chain connects TRBV21-1 to TRBJ2-7; the table's D call, TRBD2, has no DNA check behind it. TRBV21-1 is classified as a pseudogene. The CDR3 runs to 15 residues. CDR3 in DNA: TGTGCCAGCATCGTACTAGCGGGAGGAGACTACGAGCAGTACTTC. Translation gives CASIVLAGGDYEQYF.

The genes are TRBV6-1 and TRBJ2-7, with a tentative D call TRBD1 (6 bases). There are 15 residues in the CDR3. Germline V gene data show CDR1 as MNHNS and CDR2 as SASEGT. The germline V and J ends were trimmed by 3 bases and 6 bases, with 18 bases remaining between them. CDR3 sequence (DNA): TGTGCCAGCAGTGATGAGGCAGGGGTCCTCCCCGAGCAGTACTTC. It specifies CASSDEAGVLPEQYF.

The rearrangement links TRBV10-3 to TRBJ2-7, with 8 nucleotides matching TRBD2. The length of the CDR3 is 13 residues. The ends lost 8 bases at V and 2 bases at J; junction bases unmatched: 5. CDR1 ENHRY and CDR2 SYGVKD come from the germline V gene. CDR3 coding DNA: TGTGCCATCGGCCGGGGGGGGACCTACGAGCAGTACTTC. It is translated as CAIGRGGTYEQYF.

In this sample, this clone turned up once. The gene calls are TRBV30 and TRBJ2-3; D is ambiguous. Trimming took 5 bases from V and 4 from J, leaving 7 bases between them. The CDR3 consists of 11 residues. Germline V gene data show CDR1 as GTSNPN and CDR2 as SVGIG (reference sequence). CDR3 nucleotides: TGTGCCTGGGACTCCGCAGATACGCAGTATTTT. Protein product: CAWDSADTQYF.

There are many counts of this clone. The chain links TRBV10-1 to TRBJ2-3; 8 bases are shared with TRBD2. The CDR3 is made up of 15 amino acids. Per the germline V gene, CDR1 is WNHNN and CDR2 is SYGVQD (reference sequence). Trimming took 6 bases from V and 1 from J; bases not matched to a gene: 6. CDR3 sequence: CASSRTSPGTDTQYF. The CDR3 nucleotides are TGCGCCAGCAGCCGGACTAGCCCTGGCACAGATACGCAGTATTTT.

The chain is built from TRBV20-1 and TRBJ2-5; maybe TRBD2 (5 bases). The V end was cut by 6 bases, the J end by 10 bases, with 12 bases between. The CDR3 spans 10 residues. The germline CDR1 and CDR2 sequences are DFQATT and SNEGSKA (reference sequence). The CDR3 nucleotides are TGCAGTGCCCCGGACTCCGTCCAGTACTTC. Translation: CSAPDSVQYF.

CDR3 sequence reads: CASSPGLAGGTDTQYF. CDR3 bases: TGTGCCAGCAGCCCGGGACTAGCGGGCGGAACGGATACGCAGTATTTT. The chain carries TRBV7-9 and TRBJ2-3; 12 bases align to TRBD2. CDR1 and CDR2 (germline): SEHNR, FQNEAQ (reference sequence). CDR3 length: 16 amino acids. Germline trimming cut 5 bases from V and 6 bases from J; bases unmatched to any gene: 9.

V and J are TRBV14 and TRBJ2-7; D is perhaps TRBD1 (6 bases). CDR1 SGHDN and CDR2 FVKESK come from the germline V gene. V gave up 1 base and J gave up 5 bases, with 12 bases separating them. There are 14 residues in the CDR3. The CDR3: CASSQVGAFHEQYF. Written as DNA, the CDR3 is TGTGCCAGCAGCCAAGTGGGGGCTTTCCACGAGCAGTACTTC.

V and J are TRBV7-2 and TRBJ2-7; no clear D. V dropped 5 bases and J dropped 7 bases, with 12 bases sitting between them. Germline CDR1 reads SGHTA; CDR2 reads FQGNSA. The CDR3 runs to 12 residues. The DNA of the CDR3 is TGTGCCAGCAGCCCGTTTAATCGGGAGCAGTACTTC. This gives the protein CASSPFNREQYF.

This clone was recorded once. The V call is TRBV30, the J call TRBJ1-1; possibly TRBD1 for D (5 bases). Between the trimmed V and J ends, which lost 0 bases and 0 bases, there was a span of 8 bases. This CDR3 comprises 14 residues. Germline values: CDR1 GTSNPN, CDR2 SVGIG (reference sequence). The CDR3 DNA reads as TGTGCCTGGAGTGTACAGGTACTGAACACTGAAGCTTTCTTT. This codes for CAWSVQVLNTEAFF.

The gene calls are TRBV4-1 and TRBJ1-5, with D uncertain. The CDR3 is made up of 15 amino acids. The germline gives CDR1 MGHRA, CDR2 YSYEKL. Trimming took 3 bases from V and 0 from J, leaving 9 bases between them. This chain's CDR3 is CASSHTQHSNQPQHF. DNA for the CDR3: TGCGCCAGCAGCCATACACAGCATAGCAATCAGCCCCAGCATTTT.

There are a few counts of this clone. This chain links TRBV6-5 with TRBJ1-2, with 11 bases lining up with TRBD1. Germline V gives CDR1 MNHEY, CDR2 SVGAGI. The CDR3 runs to 14 residues. With 6 bases clipped from V and 4 bases from J, the junction kept 4 bases outside the gene matches. This CDR3 is CASRGQGAVYGYTF. The CDR3 DNA sequence: TGTGCCAGCAGAGGACAGGGGGCGGTCTATGGCTACACCTTC.

The chain is built from TRBV2 and TRBJ2-2; 14 positions match TRBD2. Germline CDR1 and CDR2: SNHLY and FYNNEI. V dropped 6 bases and J dropped 3; count of bases not matched to a gene: 3. The CDR3 loop spans 16 amino acids. CDR3 DNA: TGTGCCAGCAGCCGGGGACTAGCGGGAGACACCGGGGAGCTGTTTTTT. Its protein product is CASSRGLAGDTGELFF.

The V and J genes are TRBV5-1 and TRBJ2-1; 9 bases align to TRBD1. The V gene end was trimmed by 2 bases and the J gene end by 4 bases; junction bases not matched to a gene: 4. This CDR3 contains 15 residues. Germline V lookup: CDR1 SGHRS, CDR2 YFSETQ. This CDR3 reads CASSFEDRGYNEQFF. CDR3 bases: TGCGCCAGCAGCTTCGAGGACAGGGGATACAATGAGCAGTTCTTC. The whole variable domain, remainder taken from reference TRBV5-1 and TRBJ2-1, is KAGVTQTPRYLIKTRGQQVTLSCSPISGHRSVSWYQQTPGQGLQFLFEYFSETQRNKGNFPGRFSGRQFSNSRSEMNVSTLELGDSALYLCASSFEDRGYNEQFFGPGTRLTVL.

The V and J genes are TRBV2 and TRBJ2-3; D unresolved. This CDR3 has 12 residues. Trimming cost V 4 bases and J 4 bases, with 6 bases left between them. Germline CDR1 reads SNHLY; CDR2 reads FYNNEI. The CDR3 sequence is CASSATADTQYF. For the CDR3, the DNA is TGTGCCAGCAGTGCCACAGCAGATACGCAGTATTTT.

The chain combines TRBV5-6 with TRBJ1-1, with 8 positions matching TRBD1. In germline, CDR1 is SGHDT, CDR2 YYEEEE. The V segment lost 4 bases and the J segment 1 base; nucleotides outside the gene matches: 9. The CDR3 length is 16 residues. CDR3 protein: CASSALETGENTEAFF. The CDR3 nucleotides are TGTGCCAGCAGCGCCCTTGAGACAGGGGAGAACACTGAAGCTTTCTTT.

V and J are TRBV6-5 and TRBJ2-7, with 7 positions matching TRBD2. Germline CDR1 and CDR2: MNHEY and SVGAGI. The CDR3 totals 13 residues. After removal of 5 bases from V and 3 bases from J, the junction contained 4 bases not matched to a gene. The DNA for the CDR3 is TGTGCCAGCAGTCCTGGGACTAACTACGAGCAGTACTTC. It codes for CASSPGTNYEQYF.

The chain recombines TRBV5-4 with TRBJ2-3; 7 bases fit TRBD2. CDR1 is SGHNT and CDR2 is YYREEE in the germline V gene (reference sequence). The CDR3 consists of 13 residues. The trim removed 4 bases at V and 8 bases at J, leaving 7 bases unmatched. The CDR3 region is CASSLDWGGTQYF. The CDR3 DNA reads as TGTGCCAGCAGCCTGGACTGGGGGGGTACGCAGTATTTT.

The chain couples TRBV7-6 to TRBJ2-2, with D perhaps TRBD1 (5 bases). V lost 1 base and J 7 bases, leaving 13 bases between the germline ends. This CDR3 region has 15 residues. Germline assignment: CDR1 SGHVS and CDR2 FNYEAQ. This chain's CDR3 is CASSLVAGLGGELFF. The CDR3 DNA reads TGTGCCAGCAGCTTAGTGGCAGGGTTGGGCGGGGAGCTGTTTTTT.